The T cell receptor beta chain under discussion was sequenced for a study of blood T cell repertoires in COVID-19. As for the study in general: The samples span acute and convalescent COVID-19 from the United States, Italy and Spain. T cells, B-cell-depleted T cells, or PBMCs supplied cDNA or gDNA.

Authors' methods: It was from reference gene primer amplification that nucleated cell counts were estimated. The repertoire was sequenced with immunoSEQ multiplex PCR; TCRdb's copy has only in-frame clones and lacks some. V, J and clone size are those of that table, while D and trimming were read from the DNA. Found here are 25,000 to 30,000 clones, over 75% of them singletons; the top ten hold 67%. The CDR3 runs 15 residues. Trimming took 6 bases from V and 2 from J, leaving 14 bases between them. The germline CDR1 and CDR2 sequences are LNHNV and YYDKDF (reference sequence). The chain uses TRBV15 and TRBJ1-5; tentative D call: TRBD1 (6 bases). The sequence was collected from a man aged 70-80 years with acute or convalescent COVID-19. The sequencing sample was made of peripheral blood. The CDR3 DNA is TGTGCCACCAGTAGCAGGGGTAGCGGCAATCAGCCCCAGCATTTT. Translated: CATSSRGSGNQPQHF.